The clone carrying this T cell receptor (beta chain) was seen at least ten times. Its antigen is not identified. Template switching introduced a universal primer site, and the cDNA bore unique molecular identifiers. Using its own MiXCR run on the 5' RACE reads, TCRdb lists one record per CDR3 protein. Here the sample spans a few hundred thousand distinct CDR3 sequences, approximately 9.1% being singletons. The data were obtained in a study of identical twins. Deletions cut 3 bases from V and 7 bases from J, with 9 bases between. This CDR3 is built from 11 residues. Germline lookup yields CDR1 SQVTM and CDR2 ANQGSEA. Findings and limits, study-wide: High-abundance cord blood beta clonotypes had fewer insertions; memory repertoires showed none.

This chain connects TRBV29-1 to TRBJ1-2; tentatively, D is TRBD1 (5 bases). The material sequenced was naive T cells sorted from blood. This receptor was identified in a woman between 45 and 60 years old in good health. The CDR3, as DNA: TGCAGCGTTGAGGGACTTTCTGGCTACACCTTC. This codes for CSVEGLSGYTF. Based on the CDR3 plus reference TRBV29-1 and TRBJ1-2, the full variable domain is SAVISQKPSRDICQRGTSLTIQCQVDSQVTMMFWYRQQPGQSLTLIATANQGSEATYESGFVIDKFPISRPNLTFSTLTVSNMSPEDSSIYLCSVEGLSGYTFGSGTRLTVV.